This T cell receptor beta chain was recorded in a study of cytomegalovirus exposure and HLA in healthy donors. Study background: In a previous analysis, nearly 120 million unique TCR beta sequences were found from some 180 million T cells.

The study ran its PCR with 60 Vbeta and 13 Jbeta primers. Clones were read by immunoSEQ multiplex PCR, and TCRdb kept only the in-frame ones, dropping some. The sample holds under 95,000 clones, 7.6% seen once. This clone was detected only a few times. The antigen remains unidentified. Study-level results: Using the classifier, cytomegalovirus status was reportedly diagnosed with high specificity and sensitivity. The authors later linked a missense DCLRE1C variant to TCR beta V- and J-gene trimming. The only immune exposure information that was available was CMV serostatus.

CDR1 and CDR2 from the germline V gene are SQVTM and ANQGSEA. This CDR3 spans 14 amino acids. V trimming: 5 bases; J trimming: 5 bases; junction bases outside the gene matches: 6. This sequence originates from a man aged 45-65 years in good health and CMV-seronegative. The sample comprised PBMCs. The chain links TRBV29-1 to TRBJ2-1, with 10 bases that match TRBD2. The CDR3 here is CSVSPSGRNNEQFF. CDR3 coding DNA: TGCAGCGTTTCCCCTAGCGGGAGAAACAATGAGCAGTTCTTC.